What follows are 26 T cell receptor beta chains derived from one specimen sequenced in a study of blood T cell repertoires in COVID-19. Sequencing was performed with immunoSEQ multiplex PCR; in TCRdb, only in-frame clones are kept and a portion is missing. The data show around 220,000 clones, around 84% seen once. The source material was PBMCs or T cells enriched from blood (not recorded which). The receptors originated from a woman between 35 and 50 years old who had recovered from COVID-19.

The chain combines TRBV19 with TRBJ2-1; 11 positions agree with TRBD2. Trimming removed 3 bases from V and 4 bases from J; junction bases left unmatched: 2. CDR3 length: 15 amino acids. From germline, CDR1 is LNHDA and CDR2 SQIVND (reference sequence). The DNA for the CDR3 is TGTGCCAGTAGTATCGGGACTAGCGGTTACAATGAGCAGTTCTTC. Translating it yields CASSIGTSGYNEQFF.

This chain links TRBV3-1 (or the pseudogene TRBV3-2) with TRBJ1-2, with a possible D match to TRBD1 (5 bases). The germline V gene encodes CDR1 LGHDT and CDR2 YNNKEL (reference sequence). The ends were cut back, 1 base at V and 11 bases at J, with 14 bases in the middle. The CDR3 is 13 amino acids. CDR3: CASSQGAGTGYTF. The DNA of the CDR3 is TGTGCCAGCAGCCAAGGTGCAGGCACAGGTTACACCTTC.

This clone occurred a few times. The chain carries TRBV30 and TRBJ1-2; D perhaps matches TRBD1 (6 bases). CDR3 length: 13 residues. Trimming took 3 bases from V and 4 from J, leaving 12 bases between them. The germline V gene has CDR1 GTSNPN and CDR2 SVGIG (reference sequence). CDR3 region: CAWSTQGIYGYTF. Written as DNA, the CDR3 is TGTGCCTGGAGCACACAGGGTATCTATGGCTACACCTTC.

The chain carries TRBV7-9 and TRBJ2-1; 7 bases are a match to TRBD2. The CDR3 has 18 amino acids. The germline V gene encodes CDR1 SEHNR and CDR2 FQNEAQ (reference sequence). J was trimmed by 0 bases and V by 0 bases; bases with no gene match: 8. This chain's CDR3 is CASSLALGRSRSYNEQFF. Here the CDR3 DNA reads TGTGCCAGCAGCTTAGCGCTCGGGAGGAGTCGCTCCTACAATGAGCAGTTCTTC.

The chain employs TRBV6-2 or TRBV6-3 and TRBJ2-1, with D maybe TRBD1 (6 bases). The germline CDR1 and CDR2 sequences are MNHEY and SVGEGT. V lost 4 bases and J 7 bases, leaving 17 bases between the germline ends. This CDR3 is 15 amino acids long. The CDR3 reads CASSLGRGTRNEQFF. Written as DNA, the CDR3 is TGTGCCAGCAGTTTAGGTAGGGGGACGAGAAATGAGCAGTTCTTC.

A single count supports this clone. Here the CDR3 DNA reads TGTGCCAGCAGTTACTTCCCGGGGAGTTCACCCCTCCACTTT. Translating it yields CASSYFPGSSPLHF. This chain connects TRBV6-6 to TRBJ1-6; D gene unclear. CDR1 is MNHNY, CDR2 SVGAGI, per germline (reference sequence). Trimming stripped 1 base from V and 9 bases from J, with 10 bases between. This CDR3 region has 14 residues.

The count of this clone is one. CDR3 in amino acids: CASSYPGTSGSHYNEQFF. DNA for the CDR3: TGTGCCAGCAGTTACCCAGGGACTAGCGGGAGCCATTACAATGAGCAGTTCTTC. The V call is TRBV6-2 or TRBV6-3, the J call TRBJ2-1, with TRBD2 identical over 14 bases. The CDR3 is 18 residues long. V dropped 2 bases and J dropped 4; count of bases not matched to a gene: 7. Germline V gene sequence: CDR1 MNHEY, CDR2 SVGEGT.

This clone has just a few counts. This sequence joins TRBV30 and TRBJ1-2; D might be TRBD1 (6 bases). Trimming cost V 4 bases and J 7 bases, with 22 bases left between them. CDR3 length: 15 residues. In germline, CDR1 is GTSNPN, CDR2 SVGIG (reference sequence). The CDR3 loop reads CAWTPPHRDTFGYTF. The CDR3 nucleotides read TGTGCCTGGACTCCCCCCCACAGGGATACGTTTGGCTACACCTTC.

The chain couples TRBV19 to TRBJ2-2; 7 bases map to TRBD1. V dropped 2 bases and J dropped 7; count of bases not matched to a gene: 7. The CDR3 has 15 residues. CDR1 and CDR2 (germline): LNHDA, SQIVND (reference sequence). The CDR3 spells CASSISTGRLGELFF. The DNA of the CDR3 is TGTGCCAGTAGTATATCGACAGGGCGGCTCGGGGAGCTGTTTTTT.

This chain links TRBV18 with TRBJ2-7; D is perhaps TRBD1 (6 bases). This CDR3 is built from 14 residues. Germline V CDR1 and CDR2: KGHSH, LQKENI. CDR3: CASSPRVDSPFQDV. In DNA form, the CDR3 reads TGTGCCAGCTCACCTCGAGTGGACAGTCCCTTTCAGGACGTC.

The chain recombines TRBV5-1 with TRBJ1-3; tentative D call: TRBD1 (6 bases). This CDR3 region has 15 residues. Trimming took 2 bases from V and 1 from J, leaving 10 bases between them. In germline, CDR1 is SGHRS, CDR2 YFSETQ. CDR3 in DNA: TGCGCCAGCAGCTTTGATGGGACATCTGGAAACACCATATATTTT. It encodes CASSFDGTSGNTIYF.

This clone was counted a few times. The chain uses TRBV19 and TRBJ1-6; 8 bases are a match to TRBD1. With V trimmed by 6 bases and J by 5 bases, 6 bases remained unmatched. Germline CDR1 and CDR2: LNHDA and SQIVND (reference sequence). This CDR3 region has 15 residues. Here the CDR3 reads CASRTQDRDNSPLHF. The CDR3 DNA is TGTGCCAGTAGAACCCAGGACAGGGATAATTCACCCCTCCACTTT.

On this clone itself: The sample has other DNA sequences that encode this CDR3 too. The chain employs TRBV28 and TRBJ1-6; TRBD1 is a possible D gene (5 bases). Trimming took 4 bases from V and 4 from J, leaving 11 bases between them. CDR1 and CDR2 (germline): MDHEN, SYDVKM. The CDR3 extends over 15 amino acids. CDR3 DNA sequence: TGTGCCAGCAGTTCGCTGACAGCTTATAATTCACCCCTCCACTTT. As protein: CASSSLTAYNSPLHF.

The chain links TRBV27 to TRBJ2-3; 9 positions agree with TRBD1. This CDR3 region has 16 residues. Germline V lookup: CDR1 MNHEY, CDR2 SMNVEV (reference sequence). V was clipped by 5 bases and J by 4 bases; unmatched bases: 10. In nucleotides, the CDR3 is TGTGCCAGCAGTAGAGGGACAGGGATGGGTCCAGATACGCAGTATTTT. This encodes CASSRGTGMGPDTQYF.

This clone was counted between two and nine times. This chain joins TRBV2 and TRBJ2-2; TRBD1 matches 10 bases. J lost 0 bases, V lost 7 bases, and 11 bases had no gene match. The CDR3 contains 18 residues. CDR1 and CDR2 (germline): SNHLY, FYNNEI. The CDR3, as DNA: TGTGCCAGCAACCTTGCCAGGACAGGGGGGTCGAACACCGGGGAGCTGTTTTTT. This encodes CASNLARTGGSNTGELFF. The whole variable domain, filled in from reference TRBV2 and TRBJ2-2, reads EPEVTQTPSHQVTQMGQEVILRCVPISNHLYFYWYRQILGQKVEFLVSFYNNEISEKSEIFDDQFSVERPDGSNFTLKIRSTKLEDSAMYFCASNLARTGGSNTGELFFGEGSRLTVL.

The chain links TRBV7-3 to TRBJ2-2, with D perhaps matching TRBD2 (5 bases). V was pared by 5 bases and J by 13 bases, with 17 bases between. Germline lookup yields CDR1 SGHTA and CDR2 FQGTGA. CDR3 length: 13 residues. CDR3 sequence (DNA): TGTGCCAGCAGCCCCCAAGCGGCCGGCGGGCTGTTTTTT. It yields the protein CASSPQAAGGLFF.

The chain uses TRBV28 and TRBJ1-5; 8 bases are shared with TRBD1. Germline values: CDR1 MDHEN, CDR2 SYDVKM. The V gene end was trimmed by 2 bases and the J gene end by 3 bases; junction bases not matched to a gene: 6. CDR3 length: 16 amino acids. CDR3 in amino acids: CASSLSTGGNNQPQHF. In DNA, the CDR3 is TGTGCCAGCAGTTTAAGCACAGGGGGAAACAATCAGCCCCAGCATTTT. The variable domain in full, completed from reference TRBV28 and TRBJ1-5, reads DVKVTQSSRYLVKRTGEKVFLECVQDMDHENMFWYRQDPGLGLRLIYFSYDVKMKEKGDIPEGYSVSREKKERFSLILESASTNQTSMYLCASSLSTGGNNQPQHFGDGTRLSIL.

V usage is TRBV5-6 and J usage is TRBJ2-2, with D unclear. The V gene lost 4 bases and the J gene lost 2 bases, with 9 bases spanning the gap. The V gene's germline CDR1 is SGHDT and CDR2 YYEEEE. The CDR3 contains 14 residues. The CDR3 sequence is CASSPPTNTGELFF. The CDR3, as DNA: TGTGCCAGCAGCCCCCCGACTAACACCGGGGAGCTGTTTTTT.

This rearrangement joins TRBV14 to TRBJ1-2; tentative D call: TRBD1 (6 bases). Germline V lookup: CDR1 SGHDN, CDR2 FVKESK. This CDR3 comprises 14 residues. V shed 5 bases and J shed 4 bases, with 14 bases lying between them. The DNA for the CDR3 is TGTGCCAGCAGCTCCGATACAGGGAGCTATGGCTACACCTTC. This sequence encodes CASSSDTGSYGYTF.

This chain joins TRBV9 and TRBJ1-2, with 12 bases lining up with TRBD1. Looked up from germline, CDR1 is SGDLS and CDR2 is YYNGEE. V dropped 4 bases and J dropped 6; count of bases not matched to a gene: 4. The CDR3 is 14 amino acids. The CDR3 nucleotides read TGTGCCAGCAGCCCGGGACAGGGGGCCAATGGCTACACCTTC. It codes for CASSPGQGANGYTF. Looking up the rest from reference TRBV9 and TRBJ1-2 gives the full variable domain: DSGVTQTPKHLITATGQRVTLRCSPRSGDLSVYWYQQSLDQGLQFLIQYYNGEERAKGNILERFSAQQFPDLHSELNLSSLELGDSALYFCASSPGQGANGYTFGSGTRLTVV.

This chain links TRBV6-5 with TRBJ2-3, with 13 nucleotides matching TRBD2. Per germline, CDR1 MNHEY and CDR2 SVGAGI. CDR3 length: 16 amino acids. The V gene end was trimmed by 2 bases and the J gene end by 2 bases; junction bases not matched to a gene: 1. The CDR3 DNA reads TGTGCCAGCAGTTACGGACTAGCGGGAGTCACAGATACGCAGTATTTT. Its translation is CASSYGLAGVTDTQYF.

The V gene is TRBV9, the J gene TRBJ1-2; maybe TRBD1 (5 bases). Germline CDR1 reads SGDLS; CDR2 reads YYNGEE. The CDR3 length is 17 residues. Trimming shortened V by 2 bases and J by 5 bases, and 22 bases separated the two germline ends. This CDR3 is CASSVGTGLGMSYGYTF. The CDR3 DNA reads TGTGCCAGCAGCGTGGGGACTGGCCTAGGTATGTCGTATGGCTACACCTTC.

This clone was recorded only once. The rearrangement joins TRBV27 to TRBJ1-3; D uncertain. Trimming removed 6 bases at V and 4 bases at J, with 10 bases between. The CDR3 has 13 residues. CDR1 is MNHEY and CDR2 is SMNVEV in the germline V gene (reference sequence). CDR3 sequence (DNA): TGTGCCAGCAGCACTCTGTCGGGAAACACCATATATTTT. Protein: CASSTLSGNTIYF.

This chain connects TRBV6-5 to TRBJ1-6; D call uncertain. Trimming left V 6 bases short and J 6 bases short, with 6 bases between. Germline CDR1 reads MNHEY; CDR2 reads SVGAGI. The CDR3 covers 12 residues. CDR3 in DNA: TGTGCCAGCAGCAAGAGTAATTCACCCCTCCACTTT. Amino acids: CASSKSNSPLHF.

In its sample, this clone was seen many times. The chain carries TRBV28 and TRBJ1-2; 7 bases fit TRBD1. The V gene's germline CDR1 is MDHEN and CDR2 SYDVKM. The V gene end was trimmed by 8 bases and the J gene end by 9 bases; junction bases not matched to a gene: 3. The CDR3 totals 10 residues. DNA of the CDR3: TGTGCCAGCCTACAGGGGAGCTACACCTTC. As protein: CASLQGSYTF.

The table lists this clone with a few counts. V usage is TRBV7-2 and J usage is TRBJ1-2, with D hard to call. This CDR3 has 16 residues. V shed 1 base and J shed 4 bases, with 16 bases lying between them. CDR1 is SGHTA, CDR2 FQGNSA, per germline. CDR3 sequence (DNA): TGTGCCAGCAGCTTAGGCATCCAGAGAGGCCTCTATGGCTACACCTTC. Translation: CASSLGIQRGLYGYTF.